A single sample is the source of the 32 T cell receptor beta chains below, sequenced in a study of T-cell memory formation after mild COVID-19. MiXCR, run by TCRdb on the 5' RACE reads, gives a single entry per CDR3 protein. The sample lists 450,000 or so distinct CDR3 sequences, 20% to 30% occurring once. Material for sequencing was PBMCs or a T cell subset sorted from them (not recorded which). These receptors were collected from an adult woman who had mild COVID-19 (a few samples of this study predate the infection). Cell type and time point are not known.

This clonotype turned up a few times. The DNA of the CDR3 is TGTGCTAGTGGTTTGGTAGGACAGAACACCGGGGAGCTGTTTTTT. It encodes CASGLVGQNTGELFF. The V gene is TRBV12-5, the J gene TRBJ2-2; D is perhaps TRBD1 (5 bases). The germline V and J ends were trimmed by 0 bases and 1 base, with 6 bases remaining between them. The CDR3 extends over 15 amino acids. Germline V CDR1 and CDR2: LGHNT, FRNRAP.

This clonotype has only a few counts. The chain recombines TRBV6-5 with TRBJ2-7; TRBD2 agrees at 7 bases. The V segment lost 9 bases and the J segment 2 bases; nucleotides outside the gene matches: 22. The CDR3 is 18 amino acids. The germline V gene encodes CDR1 MNHEY and CDR2 SVGAGI. CDR3 residues: CARQQLLVGGKRTYEQYF. The CDR3 coding sequence is TGTGCCAGGCAGCAGTTACTCGTGGGAGGGAAAAGGACCTACGAGCAGTACTTC.

V is TRBV15 and J is TRBJ1-6; possibly TRBD1 for D (5 bases). The V end was cut by 8 bases, the J end by 8 bases, with 10 bases between. Germline V gene sequence: CDR1 LNHNV, CDR2 YYDKDF (reference sequence). The CDR3 contains 12 residues. CDR3 coding DNA: TGTGCCACCGGGGGTAGGGATTCACCCCTCCACTTT. This codes for CATGGRDSPLHF.

Only a few counts were recorded for this clonotype. V and J are TRBV6-2 or TRBV6-3 and TRBJ2-5, with D possibly called TRBD1 or TRBD2 (6 bases each). V lost 1 base and J 5 bases, leaving 20 bases between the germline ends. From germline, CDR1 is MNHEY and CDR2 SVGEGT. This CDR3 has 17 residues. Written as DNA, the CDR3 is TGTGCCAGCAGTTACTTGGGGGGCGATATGGACCGGGAGACCCAGTACTTC. Encoded protein: CASSYLGGDMDRETQYF.

The table lists this clonotype with a few counts. The CDR3 reads CASSAGGLAGANEQFF. The DNA for the CDR3 is TGTGCCAGCAGCGCCGGCGGACTAGCGGGGGCTAATGAGCAGTTCTTC. The gene calls are TRBV5-6 and TRBJ2-1; 13 bases agree with TRBD2. The CDR3 length is 16 residues. The V gene end was trimmed by 4 bases and the J gene end by 7 bases; junction bases not matched to a gene: 8. The germline V gene has CDR1 SGHDT and CDR2 YYEEEE.

This chain joins TRBV6-1 and TRBJ1-2; no reliable D call. The CDR3 totals 17 residues. Germline V gene lookup returns CDR1 MNHNS and CDR2 SASEGT. The V end was cut by 4 bases, the J end by 4 bases, with 22 bases between. CDR3 nucleotides: TGTGCCAGCAGTGCAGTCTCGGGCCCCTTGAGTTTCTATGGCTACACCTTC. This sequence encodes CASSAVSGPLSFYGYTF.

The chain has TRBV20-1 and TRBJ2-7; 8 bases agree with TRBD1. Unmatched junction bases numbered 8, after V lost 0 bases and J lost 4 bases. Germline V lookup: CDR1 DFQATT, CDR2 SNEGSKA (reference sequence). The CDR3 length is 15 residues. Here the CDR3 reads CSARDLRTGPYEQYF. For the CDR3, the DNA is TGCAGTGCTAGAGATCTAAGGACAGGGCCATACGAGCAGTACTTC.

This clonotype was seen more than once but under ten times. This chain joins TRBV5-1 and TRBJ2-2; D call uncertain. Trimming left V 0 bases short and J 4 bases short, with 13 bases between. CDR1 and CDR2 (germline): SGHRS, YFSETQ. The CDR3 loop spans 16 amino acids. CDR3: CASSLEYLSVTGELFF. The CDR3 DNA sequence: TGCGCCAGCAGCTTGGAGTATTTGTCCGTCACCGGGGAGCTGTTTTTT.

The chain uses TRBV5-1 and TRBJ1-2, with TRBD1 identical over 9 bases. CDR3 length equals 16 residues. Germline V gives CDR1 SGHRS, CDR2 YFSETQ. With V trimmed by 2 bases and J by 7 bases, 12 bases remained unmatched. DNA for the CDR3: TGCGCCAGCAGCTTTAATAACAACGGACAGGGGAGTGGCTACACCTTC. Protein product: CASSFNNNGQGSGYTF.

The gene calls are TRBV10-3 and TRBJ1-6; 8 nucleotides agree with TRBD1. V trimming: 11 bases; J trimming: 9 bases; junction bases outside the gene matches: 12. CDR3 size: 14 residues. Per germline, CDR1 ENHRY and CDR2 SYGVKD. This chain's CDR3 is CALSPTGEASPLHF. The CDR3 bases are TGTGCCCTTAGCCCGACAGGGGAGGCTTCACCCCTCCACTTT.

The V call is TRBV12-3 or TRBV12-4, the J call TRBJ2-1, with D possibly matching TRBD2 (6 bases). This CDR3 comprises 12 residues. V was cut by 6 bases and J by 9 bases, with 12 bases left in between. CDR3 coding DNA: TGTGCCAGCAGCCGACTAGGTTCTGAGCAGTTCTTC. Its protein product is CASSRLGSEQFF.

The rearrangement uses TRBV9 and TRBJ2-3; TRBD1 matches at 7 bases. Germline CDR1 is SGDLS and CDR2 is YYNGEE. This CDR3 comprises 13 residues. With V trimmed by 3 bases and J by 4 bases, 2 bases remained unmatched. CDR3 nucleotide sequence: TGTGCCAGCAGCGGACAGGGAGCAGATACGCAGTATTTT. Protein product: CASSGQGADTQYF.

This clonotype was seen once. The V and J genes are TRBV5-1 and TRBJ2-6; 7 nucleotides agree with TRBD1. Germline CDR1 and CDR2: SGHRS and YFSETQ. J lost 2 bases, V lost 1 base, and 3 bases had no gene match. This CDR3 is built from 16 residues. The CDR3 sequence: CASSLPDRAGANVLTF. For the CDR3, the DNA is TGCGCCAGCAGCTTGCCCGACAGGGCTGGGGCCAACGTCCTGACTTTC. Using reference TRBV5-1 and TRBJ2-6 for the parts outside the CDR3, the full variable domain is KAGVTQTPRYLIKTRGQQVTLSCSPISGHRSVSWYQQTPGQGLQFLFEYFSETQRNKGNFPGRFSGRQFSNSRSEMNVSTLELGDSALYLCASSLPDRAGANVLTFGAGSRLTVL.

The CDR3 nucleotides read TGTGCCAGCAGTTACTCGATCAATGCGCCGACTGAAGCTTTCTTT. Translating it yields CASSYSINAPTEAFF. The chain couples TRBV6-5 to TRBJ1-1, with D uncertain. CDR3 length: 15 residues. Germline V gene lookup returns CDR1 MNHEY and CDR2 SVGAGI. The ends were cut back, 0 bases at V and 5 bases at J, with 13 bases in the middle.

V usage is TRBV7-9 and J usage is TRBJ2-6, with 9 bases aligning to TRBD1. The germline V gene has CDR1 SEHNR and CDR2 FQNEAQ (reference sequence). CDR3 length: 18 residues. V trimming: 5 bases; J trimming: 1 base; junction bases outside the gene matches: 9. This CDR3 is CASSHWGQGKSGANVLTF. The CDR3 bases are TGTGCCAGCAGCCATTGGGGACAGGGTAAATCTGGGGCCAACGTCCTGACTTTC.

The rearrangement uses TRBV24-1 and TRBJ2-1; 11 bases are shared with TRBD2. Germline CDR1 KGHDR, CDR2 SFDVKD. This CDR3 is 16 amino acids long. The V gene end was trimmed by 7 bases and the J gene end by 8 bases; junction bases not matched to a gene: 12. In nucleotides, the CDR3 is TGTGCCACCAGCCCCTTAGCGGGAGGGCCCAAGGATGAGCAGTTCTTC. Translation gives CATSPLAGGPKDEQFF.

This clonotype was observed a single time. V gene TRBV5-5 combines with J gene TRBJ2-7; 7 bases fit TRBD1. Germline assignment: CDR1 SGHKS and CDR2 YYEKEE (reference sequence). With V trimmed by 3 bases and J by 3 bases, 9 bases remained unmatched. This CDR3 is 15 amino acids long. The CDR3 region has the DNA TGTGCCAGCAGCTCAATCCCGGGACAGCACTACGAGCAGTACTTC. It encodes CASSSIPGQHYEQYF.

The chain recombines TRBV6-5 with TRBJ2-7; D is possibly TRBD2 (6 bases). This CDR3 region has 15 residues. Germline values: CDR1 MNHEY, CDR2 SVGAGI. Trimming took 0 bases from V and 1 from J, leaving 10 bases between them. The CDR3 loop is CASSYSLRGSYEQYF. In DNA form, the CDR3 reads TGTGCCAGCAGTTACTCCCTCCGGGGGTCCTACGAGCAGTACTTC.

This sequence joins TRBV7-2 and TRBJ2-2, with TRBD1 matching over 8 bases. The CDR3 loop spans 16 amino acids. V trimming: 4 bases; J trimming: 4 bases; junction bases outside the gene matches: 8. From germline, CDR1 is SGHTA and CDR2 FQGNSA. CDR3 nucleotide sequence: TGTGCCAGCAGCTCTCGGGGGACAGGAACCACCGGGGAGCTGTTTTTT. It yields the protein CASSSRGTGTTGELFF.

The CDR3 sequence: CASSLVLGKSTDTQYF. CDR3 nucleotides: TGTGCCAGCAGCTTAGTTCTCGGGAAAAGCACAGATACGCAGTATTTT. The genes are TRBV7-6 and TRBJ2-3; maybe TRBD2 (5 bases). Trimming left V 1 base short and J 0 bases short, with 11 bases between. The CDR3 has 16 residues. Germline V gene sequence: CDR1 SGHVS, CDR2 FNYEAQ.

As to this clonotype: Likely a read error: the CDR3 ends without its conserved phenylalanine or tryptophan. V and J are TRBV7-6 and TRBJ2-1; D not certain. The CDR3 totals 14 residues. The germline gives CDR1 SGHVS, CDR2 FNYEAQ. With 1 base removed from V and 8 bases from J, the gap between germline ends came to 12 bases. The CDR3 sequence is CASSLVWGMDEQFL. The CDR3 region has the DNA TGTGCCAGCAGCTTAGTATGGGGAATGGATGAGCAGTTCTTA.

V gene TRBV7-3 combines with J gene TRBJ2-7; D is unclear. V was clipped by 6 bases and J by 2 bases, with 14 bases between them. There are 14 residues in the CDR3. Germline CDR1 SGHTA, CDR2 FQGTGA. As DNA, the CDR3 is TGTGCCAGCAGTTCCAAACCGGGCCCCTACGAGCAGTACTTC. It specifies CASSSKPGPYEQYF.

The chain employs TRBV5-1 and TRBJ2-2; D remains ambiguous. V lost 6 bases and J lost 4, with 19 bases in between. This CDR3 has 16 residues. In germline, CDR1 is SGHRS, CDR2 YFSETQ. The CDR3 loop is CASTLRSQIGTGELFF. The CDR3 coding sequence is TGCGCCAGCACCCTTAGGTCGCAGATCGGCACCGGGGAGCTGTTTTTT.

Worth noting for this clonotype: One end of the junction fails to match germline, which may point to a read error. V and J are TRBV7-7 and TRBJ2-1; 7 bases align to TRBD2. CDR3 length equals 13 residues. CDR1 and CDR2 from the germline V gene are SSHAT and FNYEAQ (reference sequence). The CDR3 bases are TGTGCTAGCATGGGGGGAGGGTCTGCTGAGCAGTTCTTC. As protein: CASMGGGSAEQFF.

This clonotype has more than one count but fewer than ten. The chain carries TRBV3-1 and TRBJ2-7, with TRBD2 matching 13 bases. There are 16 residues in the CDR3. Germline V gene data show CDR1 as LGHDT and CDR2 as YNNKEL (reference sequence). V lost 3 bases and J lost 3; bases outside the gene matches: 5. The CDR3 is CASSQPTSGRVYEQYF. The CDR3 DNA is TGTGCCAGCAGCCAGCCAACTAGCGGGAGGGTCTACGAGCAGTACTTC.

The rearrangement links TRBV20-1 to TRBJ1-1; 9 positions match TRBD1. Germline V gives CDR1 DFQATT, CDR2 SNEGSKA (reference sequence). Losses at the gene ends were 1 base for V and 11 bases for J; bases not matched to a gene: 5. This CDR3 comprises 12 residues. The CDR3 loop is CSARGSGTGAFF. In DNA form, the CDR3 reads TGCAGTGCTAGAGGGTCGGGGACAGGGGCTTTCTTT.

In its sample, this clonotype was seen a few times. The chain joins TRBV2 to TRBJ2-2, with a weak D call TRBD2 (6 bases). Germline V gene sequence: CDR1 SNHLY, CDR2 FYNNEI. V dropped 9 bases and J dropped 6 bases, with 17 bases sitting between them. The CDR3 contains 14 residues. The CDR3 DNA reads as TGTGCCAGTACCCCCGGACGGAGGGCCGGGGAGCTGTTTTTT. Protein product: CASTPGRRAGELFF. The whole variable domain, remainder taken from reference TRBV2 and TRBJ2-2, is EPEVTQTPSHQVTQMGQEVILRCVPISNHLYFYWYRQILGQKVEFLVSFYNNEISEKSEIFDDQFSVERPDGSNFTLKIRSTKLEDSAMYFCASTPGRRAGELFFGEGSRLTVL.

V usage is TRBV7-6 and J usage is TRBJ2-3, with a tentative D call TRBD2 (5 bases). Between the trimmed V and J ends, which lost 5 bases and 0 bases, there was a span of 18 bases. Germline assignment: CDR1 SGHVS and CDR2 FNYEAQ. This CDR3 contains 17 residues. The CDR3 region has the DNA TGTGCCAGCAGCCCACGGGGAATAGCTCGAAGCACAGATACGCAGTATTTT. Translated: CASSPRGIARSTDTQYF.

The V gene is TRBV10-3, the J gene TRBJ2-7; D remains unclear. V was trimmed by 4 bases and J by 2 bases, leaving 12 bases between them. In germline, CDR1 is ENHRY, CDR2 SYGVKD. The CDR3 contains 14 residues. The CDR3 sequence: CAISVSAQAYEQYF. In DNA form, the CDR3 reads TGTGCCATCAGTGTATCGGCCCAAGCCTACGAGCAGTACTTC.

The chain combines TRBV12-3 or TRBV12-4 with TRBJ2-3, with D maybe TRBD1 (6 bases). The CDR3 is 14 residues long. Trimming stripped 1 base from V and 5 bases from J, with 10 bases between. This CDR3 reads CASSLGRRGDTQYF. CDR3 in DNA: TGTGCCAGCAGTTTAGGGCGCAGGGGAGATACGCAGTATTTT.

V is TRBV6-5 and J is TRBJ2-7, with 9 bases that match TRBD1. Germline V gene lookup returns CDR1 MNHEY and CDR2 SVGAGI. This CDR3 spans 13 amino acids. With 4 bases clipped from V and 6 bases from J, the junction kept 4 bases outside the gene matches. For the CDR3, the DNA is TGTGCCAGCAGTTGGGACAGGGTCTTCGAGCAGTACTTC. It codes for CASSWDRVFEQYF.

This clonotype was detected only a few times. The chain employs TRBV12-3 or TRBV12-4 and TRBJ1-2, with TRBD1 identical over 7 bases. There are 16 residues in the CDR3. The J segment lost 3 bases and the V segment lost 6 bases, leaving 13 bases of the junction unmatched. CDR3 residues: CASSPTSTGNHYGYTF. CDR3 nucleotide sequence: TGTGCCAGCAGCCCGACGTCGACAGGGAATCACTATGGCTACACCTTC.